This T cell receptor (beta chain) is from a study of cytomegalovirus exposure and HLA in healthy donors. The CDR3 runs 16 residues. Trimming stripped 0 bases from V and 4 bases from J, with 15 bases between. Germline CDR1 and CDR2: LGHNA and YSLEER. Both 60 Vbeta primers and 13 Jbeta primers went into the PCR. Profiled with immunoSEQ multiplex PCR; TCRdb holds only in-frame clones, not every one. The sample includes under 200,000 clones, roughly 77% of them seen just once. The V gene is TRBV4-3, the J gene TRBJ1-1, with no clear D. Sequencing used PBMCs. The sequence was obtained from a male donor in good health and CMV-seronegative. For the CDR3, the DNA is TGCGCCAGCAGCCAAGATTCGGGGTCGGGCCGCACTGAAGCTTTCTTT. The encoded protein is CASSQDSGSGRTEAFF.